This T cell receptor (beta chain) is from a study of technical replicates of blood from a handful of donors. Profiling relied on immunoSEQ multiplex PCR, and the TCRdb table lists in-frame clones only, not all of them. The table lists approximately 75,000 clones, about 97% of them singletons. V lost 4 bases and J 8 bases, leaving 14 bases between the germline ends. This CDR3 has 13 residues. The germline CDR1 and CDR2 sequences are MRHNA and SNTAGT. The V and J genes are TRBV6-4 and TRBJ1-1; D remains unclear. Sequencing was carried out using T cells isolated from PBMCs. The sequence was obtained from a human donor in good health. The CDR3 nucleotides are TGTGCCAGCAGTGCCACCCCGACCAGGGAAGCTTTCTTT. Translated: CASSATPTREAFF.